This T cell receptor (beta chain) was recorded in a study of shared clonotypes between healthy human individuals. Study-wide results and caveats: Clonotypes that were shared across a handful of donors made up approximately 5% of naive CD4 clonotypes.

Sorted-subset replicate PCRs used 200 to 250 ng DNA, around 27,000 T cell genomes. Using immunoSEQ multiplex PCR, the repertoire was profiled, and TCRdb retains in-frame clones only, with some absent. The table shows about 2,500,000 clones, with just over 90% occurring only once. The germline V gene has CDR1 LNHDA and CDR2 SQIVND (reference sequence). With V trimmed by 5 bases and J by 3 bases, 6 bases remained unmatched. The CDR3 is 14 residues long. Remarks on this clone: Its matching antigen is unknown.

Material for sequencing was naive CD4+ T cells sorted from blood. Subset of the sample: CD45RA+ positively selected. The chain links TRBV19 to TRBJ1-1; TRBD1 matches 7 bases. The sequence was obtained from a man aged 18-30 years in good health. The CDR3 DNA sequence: TGTGCCAGTAGTTATAAACAGGGGTACACTGAAGCTTTCTTT. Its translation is CASSYKQGYTEAFF.